The T cell receptor beta chain under discussion was sequenced for a study of beta chain features in type 1 diabetes. Study-wide results and caveats: TCRB CDR3s were moderately but significantly shorter in Type 1 diabetes patients in all four CD4+ subsets.

This clone has a handful of counts. The antigen remains undetermined. All of the isolated RNA was reverse transcribed, so expressed TCRB transcripts were sequenced. Profiling relied on immunoSEQ multiplex PCR, and the TCRdb table lists in-frame clones only, not all of them. The repertoire holds some 900,000 clones, around a sixth seen once, with 0.02% to 0.025% in the top ten. Cells sorted by CD45RO/CCR7/CD25/CD127/CD95/CD27 comprised CD4+ naive, central memory, regulatory and stem cell-like memory cells. Germline lookup yields CDR1 SGHAT and CDR2 FQNNGV. V was clipped by 5 bases and J by 3 bases, with 9 bases between them. This CDR3 region has 13 residues.

What was sequenced was naive CD4+ T cells from blood. This clonotype was sampled from a woman aged 18-35 years in good health. This rearrangement joins TRBV11-2 to TRBJ2-3, with no clear D. CDR3 coding DNA: TGTGCCAGCAGCCCCGATAGGACAGATACGCAGTATTTT. Amino acid sequence: CASSPDRTDTQYF.